This note documents a single TCR beta chain sequence. The antigen is unknown. These data come from a study of T cells expressing NK-cell markers. Study overall: It was from sorted CD3+CD56+NKG2C+, CD3+CD56+NKG2C- and CD3+CD56-NKG2C+ T cells that TCR beta repertoires came. Findings of the study overall: Dominant NKG2C+ clonotypes accounted for 1.0-7.0% of CD8+ T cells in about six donors. Leadership of the CD3+CD56-NKG2C+ fraction also belonged to these clonotypes in several donors.

Template switching by 5'RACE with UMIs generated the TCR beta cDNA. With the 5' RACE reads reprocessed, TCRdb shows one record per CDR3 protein and no DNA. The repertoire table contains about half a million distinct CDR3 sequences. Germline CDR1 is MGHRA and CDR2 is YSYEKL. This CDR3 region has 16 residues. The chain is built from TRBV4-1 and TRBJ2-1. The source of this sequence is a woman aged 45-60 years in good health. The sequenced material came from blood T cells: a sorted CD56 or NKG2C T cell subset, CD4+ or CD8+ T cells, or bulk PBMC T cells (not recorded which). CDR3 in amino acids: CASSQDGGISYNEQFF.